The clone carrying this T cell receptor beta chain occurred once. Its antigen remains unknown. Sequencing templates came from extracted RNA that was reverse transcribed into cDNA. Assay: immunoSEQ multiplex PCR; the TCRdb copy retains only in-frame clones and omits some. Altogether around 140,000 clones are present, approximately 49% being singletons, with the ten largest covering roughly 0.9%. The germline V gene encodes CDR1 GTSNPN and CDR2 SVGIG (reference sequence). The germline V and J ends were trimmed by 1 base and 1 base, with 10 bases remaining between them. The CDR3 is made up of 14 amino acids. The sample comes from a study of CD8+ T cells in alopecia areata. Study-level background: Each day, treated patients took oral tofacitinib twice, at 5 to 10 mg per dose. Study results and caveats: More clonal than normal scalp was lesional scalp, particularly alopecia totalis/universalis. TCR sharing was clearer in mice than between patients, perhaps partly owing to patient HLA diversity. Normal skin's resident alphabeta T cells are sequenced alongside lesional scalp T cells.

The rearrangement uses TRBV30 and TRBJ1-1; D might be TRBD1 (5 bases). The sequences come from CD4+ T cells sorted from blood, collected at week 0. This TCR derives from a human donor with alopecia areata. This chain's CDR3 is CAWSGGVPNTEAFF. CDR3 coding DNA: TGTGCCTGGAGTGGGGGGGTTCCGAACACTGAAGCTTTCTTT.